This TCR beta chain was identified in a study of OX40 agonist ivuxolimab in advanced cancers. With respect to the entire study: Ivuxolimab was an agonistic, fully human IgG2 monoclonal antibody directed against OX40 (CD134), a costimulatory receptor. Intravenous ivuxolimab was administered to patients every 2 weeks at six dose levels: 0.01, 0.1, 0.3, 1.5, 3 and 10 mg/kg. Among the roughly 52 dose-escalation patients, roughly 20 had hepatocellular carcinoma, approximately 15 melanoma, 9 renal cell carcinoma and 9 head and neck cancer. A male proportion of roughly 80% and a mean age of 60 years, ranging from about 20 to 80, were recorded for the dose-escalation cohort. Patients were allowed to have had prior anti-PD-1, anti-PD-L1 or anti-CTLA-4 therapy, and approximately 40% of the dose-escalation patients had been treated with checkpoint inhibitors. Three dose-escalation patients achieved partial responses, one with hepatocellular carcinoma and two with cutaneous melanoma. Peripheral TCRbeta sequencing aimed to test whether ivuxolimab altered TCR sequence diversity and caused clonal T-cell expansion. The paper covers the monotherapy dose-escalation part of the phase I ivuxolimab trial, which included N ≈ 50 patients. The research as a whole found: Low levels of normalized T-cell clonal expansion were also seen in some patients who did not respond. At doses from 0.1 to 3.0 mg/kg, clonal expansion was seen in both CD4+ and CD8+ blood T cells between baseline and week 6. After ivuxolimab, more expanded clones were found on average in CD8+ T cells than in CD4+ T cells. Antigen specificity was not determined for the clonally expanded peripheral T cells. In the 0.1-3.0 mg/kg groups, partial responders were among the patients with the lowest normalized peripheral clonal expansion, particularly in CD8+ T cells.

Taken from the germline V gene, the CDR1 and CDR2 loops are SQVTM and ANQGSEA. The CDR3 sequence holds 14 residues, the cysteine and phenylalanine included. Only CDR3 DNA is held: 42 bases, read in frame from base 1. The germline ends are 12 bases apart after V is trimmed by 4 bases and J by 2 bases. Genomic DNA was isolated from the sorted cells so that the TCRbeta CDR3 region could be sequenced. TCRbeta CDR3 regions were sequenced using the immunoSEQ Assay. Here the immuneACCESS table is served through TCRdb, limited to in-frame sequences with V and J called. Missing clones are a known gap in these copies; in checked studies unresolved V genes cover under half, and the rest lacks a known reason. The sample table holds 55,000 to 70,000 clones, of which around 83% were seen once. Approximately 4.3% of the sample is taken by the ten largest. The trial excluded patients who had a history of autoimmune disease or were on systemic immunosuppression. In every dose cohort, peripheral blood was drawn for TCR sequencing at baseline, cycle 4 day 1, and cycle 7 day 1. Samples were obtained from an open-label, multicenter, first-in-human phase I dose-escalation trial of ivuxolimab. Adults with locally advanced or metastatic melanoma, renal cell carcinoma, hepatocellular carcinoma or head and neck squamous cell carcinoma were enrolled in the trial. Before TCR sequencing, CD4+ T cells and CD8+ T cells were sorted from peripheral blood as separate populations.

Of note for this clone: Its cognate antigen has yet to be identified. Base qualities are missing; no much larger clone stands one base away.

The sequence derives from an adult with an advanced solid tumor such as melanoma, head and neck, liver or kidney cancer. The chain employs TRBV29-1 and TRBJ1-5; a confident D gene designation cannot be given. Sequencing was performed on CD4+ or CD8+ T cells sorted from blood, taken in a trial of the OX40 agonist ivuxolimab. The nucleotide sequence reads TGCAGCGTTGCGCGGACGAGAGGCAATCAGCCCCAGCATTTT. It translates to CSVARTRGNQPQHF.